A single T cell receptor (beta chain) is shown here with its context. Its target is unknown. The CDR3 contains 15 residues. V was shortened by 2 bases and J by 3 bases, with 13 bases between the two germline ends. The germline gives CDR1 SGHTA, CDR2 FQGTGA. Clones were sequenced by immunoSEQ multiplex PCR, and TCRdb holds only the in-frame ones, with some missing. The sample shows about 88,000 clones, approximately 90% of them seen only once. This sample is part of a study of graft-versus-host responses after intestinal transplantation. Overall study: Multivisceral, liver-intestinal, or isolated intestinal transplants were performed in recipients. Anti-thymocyte globulin served as induction for all recipients, who then took tacrolimus and steroids for about three years.

The study's findings and limits: Early after transplant, HvG clones declined as circulating GvH clones peaked.

This chain connects TRBV7-3 to TRBJ2-5, with D possibly being TRBD2 (5 bases). This clonotype originated in a human donor who was the organ donor for an intestinal transplant. Source: unstimulated CD4+ T cells sorted from spleen or lymph node cells, taken before transplant. The CDR3 here is CASSLYPGTEETQYF. DNA for the CDR3: TGTGCCAGCAGCTTATATCCGGGAACGGAAGAGACCCAGTACTTC.